These 32 T cell receptor beta chains were all obtained from the same sample, sequenced in a study of T cells in localized non-small cell lung cancer. Repertoires were generated with immunoSEQ multiplex PCR, while TCRdb's copy carries only in-frame clones and drops some. This sample has fewer than 25,000 clones, with roughly nine tenths found just once. The source was peripheral blood, collected before any cancer treatment. The source is a woman aged 35-75 years with stage I lung adenocarcinoma.

The chain couples TRBV5-1 to TRBJ1-1, with a weak D call TRBD1 (5 bases). The CDR3 totals 14 residues. Germline CDR1 reads SGHRS; CDR2 reads YFSETQ. Trimming pared 4 bases from V and 3 bases from J, leaving 13 bases between. The CDR3 DNA reads as TGCGCCAGCAGCGGGGCCGAGGGATACACTGAAGCTTTCTTT. Encoded protein: CASSGAEGYTEAFF.

This chain joins TRBV2 and TRBJ2-4; 7 nucleotides align to TRBD2. Germline-derived CDR1 and CDR2 are SNHLY and FYNNEI. There are 13 residues in the CDR3. The V and J ends lost 4 bases and 8 bases, in that order; junction bases with no gene match: 5. In DNA, the CDR3 is TGTGCCAGCAGTGCAGGACTAGAGGACATTCAGTACTTC. Encoded protein: CASSAGLEDIQYF.

This chain links TRBV5-1 with TRBJ1-1; no firm D call. The germline V and J ends were trimmed by 6 bases and 4 bases, with 16 bases remaining between them. There are 14 residues in the CDR3. Germline CDR1 reads SGHRS; CDR2 reads YFSETQ. CDR3 amino acids: CASIATQGSTEAFF. CDR3 nucleotide sequence: TGCGCCAGCATCGCGACGCAAGGGAGCACTGAAGCTTTCTTT.

The J gene is TRBJ2-3, the V gene TRBV4-1; D is perhaps TRBD1 (6 bases). This CDR3 spans 15 amino acids. Germline lookup yields CDR1 MGHRA and CDR2 YSYEKL. Trimming removed 6 bases at V and 1 base at J, with 14 bases between. CDR3 sequence reads: CASSQGPLRTDTQYF. CDR3 nucleotide sequence: TGCGCCAGCAGTCAGGGGCCGCTCCGCACAGATACGCAGTATTTT.

This clone was seen once. The genes are TRBV18 and TRBJ1-4; no reliable D call. The V end lost 2 bases, the J end lost 15 bases, and 13 bases lay between the germline ends. Per the germline V gene, CDR1 is KGHSH and CDR2 is LQKENI. The CDR3 covers 12 residues. CDR3: CASSPERAVLFF. The CDR3 region has the DNA TGTGCCAGCTCACCAGAGAGAGCAGTTTTGTTTTTT.

The chain links TRBV18 to TRBJ2-7; TRBD1 is a possible D gene (6 bases). Germline CDR1 reads KGHSH; CDR2 reads LQKENI. The CDR3 spans 14 residues. V was clipped by 2 bases and J by 6 bases, with 14 bases between them. The chain's CDR3 is CASSPGGKRSEQYF. The DNA of the CDR3 is TGTGCCAGCTCACCAGGGGGCAAGAGATCCGAGCAGTACTTC.

The chain joins TRBV12-1 to TRBJ1-5; the table's D call TRBD1 went unverified against the DNA. TRBV12-1 is a known pseudogene. There are 19 residues in the CDR3. CDR3 in amino acids: CASNIMNRDTTSADQPQHF. Here the CDR3 DNA reads TGTGCCAGCAACATAATGAACCGGGACACCACCTCCGCCGATCAGCCCCAGCATTTT.

The chain links TRBV13 to TRBJ2-5; 8 nucleotides agree with TRBD1. Germline-derived CDR1 and CDR2 are PRHDT and FYEKMQ (reference sequence). V was pared by 5 bases and J by 5 bases, with 10 bases of the junction left unmatched. The CDR3 extends over 15 amino acids. The CDR3 coding sequence is TGTGCCAGCAGCCCAAGACAGGGGTCGATGGAGACCCAGTACTTC. It is translated as CASSPRQGSMETQYF.

The chain uses TRBV4-3 and TRBJ2-4, with 8 bases that match TRBD2. Looked up from germline, CDR1 is LGHNA and CDR2 is YSLEER. The V gene end was trimmed by 0 bases and the J gene end by 1 base; junction bases not matched to a gene: 5. This CDR3 comprises 17 residues. The CDR3: CASSQDPGGGAKNIQYF. CDR3 in DNA: TGCGCCAGCAGCCAAGATCCTGGCGGGGGGGCCAAAAACATTCAGTACTTC.

This chain joins TRBV7-2 and TRBJ1-6, with TRBD1 matching over 7 bases. Germline values: CDR1 SGHTA, CDR2 FQGNSA. J lost 6 bases, V lost 7 bases, and 3 bases had no gene match. The CDR3 has 13 residues. CDR3 bases: TGTGCCAGCAAAAGGGACAGTAATTCACCCCTCCACTTT. This codes for CASKRDSNSPLHF.

The genes are TRBV6-5 and TRBJ1-6; TRBD1 matches 7 bases. This CDR3 contains 15 residues. Looked up from germline, CDR1 is MNHEY and CDR2 is SVGAGI. V shed 6 bases, J shed 5 bases, and the junction held 7 bases outside the gene matches. The CDR3 loop reads CASRPGGANNSPLHF. CDR3 DNA sequence: TGTGCCAGCAGGCCAGGGGGGGCGAATAATTCACCCCTCCACTTT.

The chain uses TRBV6-1 and TRBJ2-3; TRBD2 agrees at 9 bases. V was pared by 2 bases and J by 6 bases, with 12 bases of the junction left unmatched. CDR1 is MNHNS and CDR2 is SASEGT in the germline V gene. CDR3 length: 17 amino acids. The CDR3 region is CASSESHYAGGVDTQYF. CDR3 bases: TGTGCCAGCAGTGAAAGCCACTATGCGGGGGGGGTGGATACGCAGTATTTT.

The sample holds one count of this clone. In DNA form, the CDR3 reads TGTGCCAGCAGCTTAAGACAGCAGAATGAAAAACTGTTTTTT. Amino acid sequence: CASSLRQQNEKLFF. The J gene is TRBJ1-4, the V gene TRBV11-1; the D gene is possibly TRBD1 (5 bases). Germline V gene sequence: CDR1 SGHAT, CDR2 FQDESV (reference sequence). The V and J ends lost 2 bases and 5 bases respectively, with 9 bases between them. CDR3 length equals 14 residues.

The chain employs TRBV5-5 and TRBJ1-1, with unresolved D. Germline CDR1 reads SGHKS; CDR2 reads YYEKEE (reference sequence). The CDR3 spans 14 residues. V lost 4 bases, J lost 0 bases, and 10 bases lay in between. The CDR3 DNA sequence: TGTGCCAGCAGCCTGATGAGGGTGAACACTGAAGCTTTCTTT. Residues: CASSLMRVNTEAFF.

This clone was found a few times. V and J are TRBV7-7 and TRBJ2-2; TRBD1 matches 8 bases. The germline CDR1 and CDR2 sequences are SSHAT and FNYEAQ (reference sequence). Losses at the gene ends were 5 bases for V and 5 bases for J; bases not matched to a gene: 7. CDR3 length: 15 residues. CDR3: CASSPGTGETGELFF. The CDR3 DNA reads as TGTGCCAGCAGCCCAGGGACAGGCGAGACCGGGGAGCTGTTTTTT.

V and J are TRBV14 and TRBJ2-7; no clear D. Germline V CDR1 and CDR2: SGHDN, FVKESK. The ends were cut back, 8 bases at V and 5 bases at J, with 7 bases in the middle. CDR3 length: 10 amino acids. Written as DNA, the CDR3 is TGTGCCAGCGGTAATAACGAGCAGTACTTC. It codes for CASGNNEQYF.

The rearrangement joins TRBV25-1 to TRBJ2-3; TRBD2 matches 9 bases. V lost 4 bases to trimming and J lost 2 bases; unmatched junction nucleotides: 13. This CDR3 is 18 amino acids long. The germline gives CDR1 MGHDK, CDR2 SYGVNS. CDR3 residues: CASSVSASGDLLTDTQYF. CDR3 bases: TGTGCCAGCAGTGTTAGCGCTAGCGGGGATCTACTCACAGATACGCAGTATTTT.

The chain couples TRBV7-2 to TRBJ2-1; D is perhaps TRBD2 (6 bases). The CDR3 sequence is 13 residues long. V lost 5 bases and J lost 6, with 11 bases in between. Germline lookup yields CDR1 SGHTA and CDR2 FQGNSA. The CDR3 region is CASSPSSANEQFF. CDR3 nucleotide sequence: TGTGCCAGCAGCCCATCTAGCGCCAATGAGCAGTTCTTC.

This clone appeared once. The rearrangement joins TRBV7-9 to TRBJ2-1; D unresolved. Germline V gene lookup returns CDR1 SEHNR and CDR2 FQNEAQ (reference sequence). This CDR3 is 17 amino acids long. Trimming took 1 base from V and 5 from J, leaving 18 bases between them. In DNA form, the CDR3 reads TGTGCCAGCAGCTTAGGTCTCAGGCCTAGGAAGGACAATGAGCAGTTCTTC. It translates to CASSLGLRPRKDNEQFF.

This clone was picked up one time. The chain carries TRBV9 and TRBJ2-3; a possible D gene is TRBD2 (6 bases). Germline lookup yields CDR1 SGDLS and CDR2 YYNGEE. Trimming took off 0 bases at V and 6 bases at J, with 14 bases between the two ends. The CDR3 totals 15 residues. The CDR3 nucleotides are TGTGCCAGCAGCGTAGCGGCGGGGTCGGGGGATACGCAGTATTTT. Its protein is CASSVAAGSGDTQYF.

This clone showed up just once. The chain links TRBV30 to TRBJ1-6, with D unclear. With 1 base removed from V and 7 bases from J, the gap between germline ends came to 11 bases. From germline, CDR1 is GTSNPN and CDR2 SVGIG (reference sequence). There are 14 residues in the CDR3. As DNA, the CDR3 is TGTGCCTGGAGTGAAGGGCTGGAGAATTCACCCCTCCACTTT. This encodes CAWSEGLENSPLHF. The full variable domain, in which reference TRBV30 and TRBJ1-6 provide the parts outside the CDR3, is SQTIHQWPATLVQPVGSPLSLECTVEGTSNPNLYWYRQAAGRGLQLLFYSVGIGQISSEVPQNLSASRPQDRQFILSSKKLLLSDSGFYLCAWSEGLENSPLHFGNGTRLTVT.

The CDR3 sequence: CAIRTVDNEQFF. CDR3 in DNA: TGTGCCATACGGACAGTAGACAATGAGCAGTTCTTC. The chain carries TRBV10-3 and TRBJ2-1; TRBD1 might be the D (6 bases). Trimming left V 9 bases short and J 5 bases short, with 11 bases between. The germline CDR1 and CDR2 sequences are ENHRY and SYGVKD. The CDR3 spans 12 residues.

This chain joins TRBV29-1 and TRBJ1-1; possible D gene TRBD1, 6 bases. This CDR3 contains 13 residues. Germline loops: CDR1 SQVTM, CDR2 ANQGSEA. Trimming took 3 bases from V and 4 from J, leaving 12 bases between them. CDR3 bases: TGCAGCGTTGAGGGGGGGCCCGGCACTGAAGCTTTCTTT. Its translation: CSVEGGPGTEAFF. The variable domain in full, with the rest retrieved from reference TRBV29-1 and TRBJ1-1, is SAVISQKPSRDICQRGTSLTIQCQVDSQVTMMFWYRQQPGQSLTLIATANQGSEATYESGFVIDKFPISRPNLTFSTLTVSNMSPEDSSIYLCSVEGGPGTEAFFGQGTRLTVV.

The chain links TRBV9 to TRBJ1-6, with a weak D call TRBD1 (6 bases). This CDR3 comprises 16 residues. Trimming removed 0 bases from V and 4 bases from J, with 11 bases in between. From germline, CDR1 is SGDLS and CDR2 YYNGEE. CDR3 bases: TGTGCCAGCAGCGTAGGGGACACAGCTTATAATTCACCCCTCCACTTT. Its protein product is CASSVGDTAYNSPLHF.

The chain combines TRBV7-2 with TRBJ1-1; possibly TRBD1 for D (5 bases). Germline V CDR1 and CDR2: SGHTA, FQGNSA. CDR3 length: 15 amino acids. The V end lost 1 base, the J end lost 1 base, and 10 bases lay between the germline ends. The CDR3 here is CASSLVGGGNTEAFF. DNA of the CDR3: TGTGCCAGCAGCTTAGTGGGTGGGGGGAACACTGAAGCTTTCTTT.

The rearrangement joins TRBV7-2 to TRBJ2-5; D might be TRBD2 (5 bases). There are 15 residues in the CDR3. Trimming removed 1 base at V and 2 bases at J, with 11 bases between. Germline-derived CDR1 and CDR2 are SGHTA and FQGNSA. The CDR3 coding sequence is TGTGCCAGCAGCTTAGGAGGGCCGGGGCAAGAGACCCAGTACTTC. Translated: CASSLGGPGQETQYF.

The V gene is TRBV6-5, the J gene TRBJ1-1; D gene ambiguous. CDR3 length: 14 residues. Per germline, CDR1 MNHEY and CDR2 SVGAGI. Trimming cost V 0 bases and J 2 bases, with 7 bases left between them. The CDR3 bases are TGTGCCAGCAGTTACTCAGTCAGCAACACTGAAGCTTTCTTT. It encodes CASSYSVSNTEAFF.

V and J are TRBV2 and TRBJ1-1, with D perhaps matching TRBD1 (5 bases). This CDR3 spans 13 amino acids. The germline V gene has CDR1 SNHLY and CDR2 FYNNEI. Trimming removed 2 bases at V and 5 bases at J, with 9 bases between. CDR3 amino acids: CASSELEGTEAFF. In DNA form, the CDR3 reads TGTGCCAGCAGTGAATTGGAGGGGACTGAAGCTTTCTTT.

This chain links TRBV5-6 with TRBJ1-2; TRBD1 matches at 9 bases. Trimming cost V 4 bases and J 0 bases; bases outside gene matches: 4. CDR1 SGHDT and CDR2 YYEEEE come from the germline V gene. CDR3 length: 15 amino acids. The CDR3 region has the DNA TGTGCCAGCAGCCCGGGGACAGGGACTAACTATGGCTACACCTTC. Translation: CASSPGTGTNYGYTF.

This clone has a single count. This chain links TRBV19 with TRBJ2-7; D may be TRBD1 or TRBD2 (5 bases each). Trimming cost V 5 bases and J 4 bases, with 12 bases left between them. Looked up from germline, CDR1 is LNHDA and CDR2 is SQIVND (reference sequence). The CDR3 runs 13 residues. The CDR3 spells CASSPGPLYEQYF. CDR3 coding DNA: TGTGCCAGTAGTCCGGGGCCTCTATACGAGCAGTACTTC.

This clone was seen a single time. The chain couples TRBV19 to TRBJ1-1, with 7 bases that match TRBD1. With 2 bases clipped from V and 5 bases from J, the junction kept 5 bases outside the gene matches. The CDR3 spans 14 residues. The germline V gene encodes CDR1 LNHDA and CDR2 SQIVND (reference sequence). As DNA, the CDR3 is TGTGCCAGTAGTATACAGGGGGGGAAAACTGAAGCTTTCTTT. Its protein product is CASSIQGGKTEAFF.

This clone was found once. CDR3 region: CASSQGGSNEQFF. CDR3 DNA: TGCGCCAGCAGCCAAGGAGGGTCAAATGAGCAGTTCTTC. This chain joins TRBV4-3 and TRBJ2-1; D is perhaps TRBD2 (5 bases). The V gene lost 1 base and the J gene lost 7 bases, with 8 bases spanning the gap. Germline assignment: CDR1 LGHNA and CDR2 YSLEER. The CDR3 covers 13 residues.